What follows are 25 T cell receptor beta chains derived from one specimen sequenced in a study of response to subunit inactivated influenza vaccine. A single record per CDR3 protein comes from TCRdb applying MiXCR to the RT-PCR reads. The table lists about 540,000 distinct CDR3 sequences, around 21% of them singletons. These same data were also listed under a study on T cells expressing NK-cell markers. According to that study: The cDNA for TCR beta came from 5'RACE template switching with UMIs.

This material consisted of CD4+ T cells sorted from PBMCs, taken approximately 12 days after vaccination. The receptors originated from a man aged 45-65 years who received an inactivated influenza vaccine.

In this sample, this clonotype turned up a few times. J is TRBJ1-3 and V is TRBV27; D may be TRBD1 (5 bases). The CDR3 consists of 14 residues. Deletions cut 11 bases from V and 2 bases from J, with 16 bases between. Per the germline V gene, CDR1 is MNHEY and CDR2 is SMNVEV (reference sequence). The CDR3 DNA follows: TGTGCCCACTTGGGGGAAATGGCTGGAAACACCATATATTTT. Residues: CAHLGEMAGNTIYF.

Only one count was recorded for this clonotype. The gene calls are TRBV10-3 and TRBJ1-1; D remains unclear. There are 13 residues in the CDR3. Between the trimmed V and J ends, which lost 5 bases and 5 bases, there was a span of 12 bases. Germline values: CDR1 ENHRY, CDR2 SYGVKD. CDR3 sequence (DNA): TGTGCCATCAGTACCTCTTCGGGGACTGAAGCTTTCTTT. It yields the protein CAISTSSGTEAFF.

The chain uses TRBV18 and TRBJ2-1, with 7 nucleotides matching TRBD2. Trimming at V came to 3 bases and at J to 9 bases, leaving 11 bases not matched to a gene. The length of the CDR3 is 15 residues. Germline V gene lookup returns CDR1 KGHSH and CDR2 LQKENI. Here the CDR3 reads CASSPSTSPASEQFF. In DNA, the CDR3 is TGTGCCAGCTCACCTTCGACTAGCCCCGCTTCTGAGCAGTTCTTC.

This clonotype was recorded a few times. The CDR3 reads CASSYLGLAGVFEQYF. CDR3 in DNA: TGTGCCAGCAGTTACTTGGGACTAGCGGGAGTTTTTGAGCAGTACTTC. The V and J genes are TRBV6-2 or TRBV6-3 and TRBJ2-7; the match to TRBD2 covers 14 bases. Losses at the gene ends were 1 base for V and 7 bases for J; bases not matched to a gene: 6. This CDR3 is 16 amino acids long. Germline CDR1 is MNHEY and CDR2 is SVGEGT.

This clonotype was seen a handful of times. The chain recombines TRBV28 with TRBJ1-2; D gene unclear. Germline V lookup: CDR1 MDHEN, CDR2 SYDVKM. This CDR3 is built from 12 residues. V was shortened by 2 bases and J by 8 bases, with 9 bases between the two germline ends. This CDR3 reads CASSLTLGGYTF. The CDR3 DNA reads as TGTGCCAGCAGTTTAACTCTCGGGGGCTACACCTTC.

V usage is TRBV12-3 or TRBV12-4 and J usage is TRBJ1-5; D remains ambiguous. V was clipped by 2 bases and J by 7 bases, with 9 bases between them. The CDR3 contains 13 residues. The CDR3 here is CASSLIGWQPQHF. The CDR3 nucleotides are TGTGCCAGCAGTTTAATCGGTTGGCAGCCCCAGCATTTT.

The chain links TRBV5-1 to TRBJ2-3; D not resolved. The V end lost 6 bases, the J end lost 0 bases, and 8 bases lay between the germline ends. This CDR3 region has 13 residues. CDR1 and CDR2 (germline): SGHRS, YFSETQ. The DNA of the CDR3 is TGCGCCAGCATCTCCGTTAGCACAGATACGCAGTATTTT. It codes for CASISVSTDTQYF.

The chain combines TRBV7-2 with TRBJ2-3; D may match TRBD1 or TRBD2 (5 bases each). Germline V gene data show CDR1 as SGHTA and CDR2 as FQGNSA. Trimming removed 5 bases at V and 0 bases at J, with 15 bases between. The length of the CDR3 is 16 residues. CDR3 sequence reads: CASSPWGTSSTDTQYF. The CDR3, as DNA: TGTGCCAGCAGCCCCTGGGGGACCTCTAGCACAGATACGCAGTATTTT.

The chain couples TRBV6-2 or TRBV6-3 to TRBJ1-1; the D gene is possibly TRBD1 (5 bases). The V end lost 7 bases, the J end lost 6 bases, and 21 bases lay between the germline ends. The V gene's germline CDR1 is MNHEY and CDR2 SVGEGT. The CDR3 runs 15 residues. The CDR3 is CASKKPLGRQSEAFF. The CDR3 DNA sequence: TGTGCCAGCAAGAAGCCCCTGGGAAGACAGTCTGAAGCTTTCTTT.

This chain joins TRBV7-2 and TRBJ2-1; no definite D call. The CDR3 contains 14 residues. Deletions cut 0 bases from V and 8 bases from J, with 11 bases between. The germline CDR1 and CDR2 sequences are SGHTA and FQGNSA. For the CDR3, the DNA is TGTGCCAGCAGCTTAGCGCTTCTAGTCGATGAGCAGTTCTTC. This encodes CASSLALLVDEQFF.

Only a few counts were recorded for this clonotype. The CDR3 DNA is TGTGCCAGCAGGACACAGGGGGGATCCTACGAGCAGTACTTC. Protein product: CASRTQGGSYEQYF. V and J are TRBV6-1 and TRBJ2-7, with 8 bases aligning to TRBD1. Germline CDR1 is MNHNS and CDR2 is SASEGT. CDR3 length: 14 amino acids. Unmatched junction bases numbered 5, after V lost 6 bases and J lost 1 base.

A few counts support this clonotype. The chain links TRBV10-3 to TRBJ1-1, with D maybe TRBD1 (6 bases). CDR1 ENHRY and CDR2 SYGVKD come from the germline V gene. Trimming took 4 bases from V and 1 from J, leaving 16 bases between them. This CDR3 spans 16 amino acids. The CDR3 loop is CAISANPGAANTEAFF. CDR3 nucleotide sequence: TGTGCCATCAGTGCCAACCCAGGGGCGGCGAACACTGAAGCTTTCTTT.

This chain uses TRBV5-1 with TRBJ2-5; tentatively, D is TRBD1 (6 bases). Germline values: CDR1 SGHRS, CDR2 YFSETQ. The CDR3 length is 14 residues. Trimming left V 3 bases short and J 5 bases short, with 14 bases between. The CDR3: CASSYGQSTETQYF. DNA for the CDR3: TGCGCCAGCAGCTACGGACAGTCGACGGAGACCCAGTACTTC.

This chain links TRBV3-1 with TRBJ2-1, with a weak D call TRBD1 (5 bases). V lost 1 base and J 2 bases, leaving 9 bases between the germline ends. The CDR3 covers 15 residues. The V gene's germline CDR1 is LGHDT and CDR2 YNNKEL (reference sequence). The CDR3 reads CASSQAAGPYNEQFF. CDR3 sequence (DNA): TGTGCCAGCAGCCAAGCGGCAGGGCCCTACAATGAGCAGTTCTTC.

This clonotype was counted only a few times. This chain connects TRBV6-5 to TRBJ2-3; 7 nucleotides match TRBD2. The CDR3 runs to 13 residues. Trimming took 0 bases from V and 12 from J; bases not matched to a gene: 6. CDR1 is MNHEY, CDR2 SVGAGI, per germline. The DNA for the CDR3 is TGTGCCAGCAGTTACTCGAGTGGGGGGGTCCAGTATTTT. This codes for CASSYSSGGVQYF.

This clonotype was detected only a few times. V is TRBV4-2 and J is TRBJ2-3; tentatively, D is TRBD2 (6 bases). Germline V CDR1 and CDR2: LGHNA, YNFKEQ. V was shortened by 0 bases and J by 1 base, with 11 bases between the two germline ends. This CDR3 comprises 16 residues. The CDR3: CASSQDRRLGTDTQYF. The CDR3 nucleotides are TGTGCCAGCAGCCAAGATCGGAGACTAGGCACAGATACGCAGTATTTT.

The chain's CDR3 is CSARQGLGRGDTQYF. In DNA form, the CDR3 reads TGCAGCGCAAGACAGGGATTGGGTCGTGGAGATACGCAGTATTTT. The V gene is TRBV29-1, the J gene TRBJ2-3; 7 bases map to TRBD1. Trimming at V came to 7 bases and at J to 5 bases, leaving 15 bases not matched to a gene. Germline CDR1 SQVTM, CDR2 ANQGSEA. The CDR3 totals 15 residues.

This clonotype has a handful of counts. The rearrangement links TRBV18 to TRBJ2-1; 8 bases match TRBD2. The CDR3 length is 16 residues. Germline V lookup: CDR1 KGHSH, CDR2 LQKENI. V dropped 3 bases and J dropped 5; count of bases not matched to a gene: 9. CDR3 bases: TGTGCCAGCTCACCGGCCGGGGGGGCCGTGAACAATGAGCAGTTCTTC. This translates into CASSPAGGAVNNEQFF.

DNA of the CDR3: TGTGCCAGCAGCCCGCTGGATATAAAAAAGCGGAGGTCCCAAGAGACCCAGTACTTC. It codes for CASSPLDIKKRRSQETQYF. J is TRBJ2-5 and V is TRBV11-2; possible D gene TRBD2, 5 bases. The V gene lost 5 bases and the J gene lost 1 base, with 26 bases spanning the gap. This CDR3 region has 19 residues. The germline V gene encodes CDR1 SGHAT and CDR2 FQNNGV.

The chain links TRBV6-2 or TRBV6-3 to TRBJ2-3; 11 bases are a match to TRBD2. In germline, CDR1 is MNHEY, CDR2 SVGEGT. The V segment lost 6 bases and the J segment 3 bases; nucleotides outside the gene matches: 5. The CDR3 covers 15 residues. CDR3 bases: TGTGCCAGCAGAGACACTAGCGGGAGAACAGATACGCAGTATTTT. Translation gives CASRDTSGRTDTQYF.

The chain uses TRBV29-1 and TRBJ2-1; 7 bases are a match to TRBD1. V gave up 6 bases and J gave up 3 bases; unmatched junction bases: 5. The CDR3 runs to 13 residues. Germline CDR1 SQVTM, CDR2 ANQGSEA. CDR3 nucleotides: TGCAGCGTCTCCCGGGACAGCTACAATGAGCAGTTCTTC. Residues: CSVSRDSYNEQFF.

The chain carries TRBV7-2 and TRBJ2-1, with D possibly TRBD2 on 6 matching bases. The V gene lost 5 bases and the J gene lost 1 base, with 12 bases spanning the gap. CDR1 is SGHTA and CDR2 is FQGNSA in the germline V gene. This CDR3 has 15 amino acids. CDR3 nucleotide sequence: TGTGCCAGCAGCCCGGATAGCGGTTCCTACAATGAGCAGTTCTTC. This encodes CASSPDSGSYNEQFF. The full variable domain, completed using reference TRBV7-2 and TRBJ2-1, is GAGVSQSPSNKVTEKGKDVELRCDPISGHTALYWYRQSLGQGLEFLIYFQGNSAPDKSGLPSDRFSAERTGGSVSTLTIQRTQQEDSAVYLCASSPDSGSYNEQFFGPGTRLTVL.

CDR3 loop: CASSVGINTDTQYF. CDR3 coding DNA: TGTGCCAGCAGCGTCGGGATTAACACAGATACGCAGTATTTT. The chain has TRBV7-2 and TRBJ2-3, with D possibly matching TRBD2 (5 bases). Germline CDR1 and CDR2: SGHTA and FQGNSA. The V and J ends lost 5 bases and 2 bases respectively, with 11 bases between them. The length of the CDR3 is 14 residues.

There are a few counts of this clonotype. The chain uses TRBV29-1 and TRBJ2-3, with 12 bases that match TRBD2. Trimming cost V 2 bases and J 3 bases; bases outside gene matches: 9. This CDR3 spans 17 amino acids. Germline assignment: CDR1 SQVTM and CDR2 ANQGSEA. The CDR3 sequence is CSVELSLGLAGTDTQYF. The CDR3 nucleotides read TGCAGCGTTGAACTCTCACTTGGACTAGCGGGGACAGATACGCAGTATTTT.

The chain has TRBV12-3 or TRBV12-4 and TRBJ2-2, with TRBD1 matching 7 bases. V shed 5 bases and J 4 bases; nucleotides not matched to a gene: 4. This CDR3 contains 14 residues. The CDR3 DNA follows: TGTGCCAGCAGTCCGGGACAGACCACCGGGGAGCTGTTTTTT. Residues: CASSPGQTTGELFF.